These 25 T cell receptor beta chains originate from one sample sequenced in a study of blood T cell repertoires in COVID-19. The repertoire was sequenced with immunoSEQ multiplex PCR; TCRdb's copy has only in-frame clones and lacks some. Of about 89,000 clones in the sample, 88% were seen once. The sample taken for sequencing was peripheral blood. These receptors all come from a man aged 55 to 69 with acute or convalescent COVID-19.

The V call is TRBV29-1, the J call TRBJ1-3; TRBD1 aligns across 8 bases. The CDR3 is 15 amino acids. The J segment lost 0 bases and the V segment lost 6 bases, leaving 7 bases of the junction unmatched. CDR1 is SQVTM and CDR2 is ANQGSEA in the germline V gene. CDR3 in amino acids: CSVAGQALSGNTIYF. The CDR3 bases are TGCAGCGTCGCGGGACAGGCTCTCTCTGGAAACACCATATATTTT.

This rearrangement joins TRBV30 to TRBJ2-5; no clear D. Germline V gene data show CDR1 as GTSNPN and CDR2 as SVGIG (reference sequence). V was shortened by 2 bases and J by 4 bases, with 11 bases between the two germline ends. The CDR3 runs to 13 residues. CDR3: CAWSSLSRETQYF. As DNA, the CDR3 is TGTGCCTGGAGTTCACTTAGCAGAGAGACCCAGTACTTC.

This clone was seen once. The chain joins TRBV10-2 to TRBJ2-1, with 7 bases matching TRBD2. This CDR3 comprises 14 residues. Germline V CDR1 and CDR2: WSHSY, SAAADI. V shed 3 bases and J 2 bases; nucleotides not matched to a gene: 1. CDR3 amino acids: CASSERGAYNEQFF. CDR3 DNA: TGCGCCAGCAGTGAACGGGGGGCCTACAATGAGCAGTTCTTC.

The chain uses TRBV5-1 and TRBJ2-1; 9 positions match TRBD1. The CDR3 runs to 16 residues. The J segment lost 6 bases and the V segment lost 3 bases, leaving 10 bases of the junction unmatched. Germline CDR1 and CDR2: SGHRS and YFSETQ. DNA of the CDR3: TGCGCCAGCAGCTGGTCCGGGACAGGGTTGGGCAATGAGCAGTTCTTC. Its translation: CASSWSGTGLGNEQFF.

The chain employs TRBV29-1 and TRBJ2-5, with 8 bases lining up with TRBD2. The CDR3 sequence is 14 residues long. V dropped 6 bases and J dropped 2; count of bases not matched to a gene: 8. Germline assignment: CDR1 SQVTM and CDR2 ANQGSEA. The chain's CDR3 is CSVLGLAGQETQYF. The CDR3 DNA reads TGCAGCGTCTTAGGACTAGCCGGACAAGAGACCCAGTACTTC. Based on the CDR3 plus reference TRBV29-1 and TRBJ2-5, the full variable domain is SAVISQKPSRDICQRGTSLTIQCQVDSQVTMMFWYRQQPGQSLTLIATANQGSEATYESGFVIDKFPISRPNLTFSTLTVSNMSPEDSSIYLCSVLGLAGQETQYFGPGTRLLVL.

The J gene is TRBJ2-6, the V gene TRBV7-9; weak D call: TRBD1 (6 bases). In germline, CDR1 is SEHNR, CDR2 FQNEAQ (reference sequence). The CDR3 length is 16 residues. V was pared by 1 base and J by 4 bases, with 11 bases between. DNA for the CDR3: TGTGCCAGCAGCTTAGGTACAGGGACGGGGGCCAACGTCCTGACTTTC. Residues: CASSLGTGTGANVLTF.

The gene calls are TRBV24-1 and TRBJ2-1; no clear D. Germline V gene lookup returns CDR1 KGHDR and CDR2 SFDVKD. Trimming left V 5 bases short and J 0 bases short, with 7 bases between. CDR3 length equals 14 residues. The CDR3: CATSAVSSYNEQFF. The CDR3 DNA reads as TGTGCCACCAGTGCTGTGAGCTCCTACAATGAGCAGTTCTTC.

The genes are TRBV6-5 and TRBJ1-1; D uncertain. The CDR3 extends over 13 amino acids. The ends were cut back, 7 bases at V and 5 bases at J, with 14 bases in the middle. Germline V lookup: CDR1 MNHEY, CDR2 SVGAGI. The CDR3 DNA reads TGTGCCAGCACTATATCCCCATCGACTGAAGCTTTCTTT. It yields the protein CASTISPSTEAFF.

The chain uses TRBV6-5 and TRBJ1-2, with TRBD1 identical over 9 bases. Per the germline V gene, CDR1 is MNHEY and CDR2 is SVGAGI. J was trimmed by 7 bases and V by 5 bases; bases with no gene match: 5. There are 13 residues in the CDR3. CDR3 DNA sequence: TGTGCCAGCAGTCCTGGGACAGGGTTTGGCTACACCTTC. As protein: CASSPGTGFGYTF.

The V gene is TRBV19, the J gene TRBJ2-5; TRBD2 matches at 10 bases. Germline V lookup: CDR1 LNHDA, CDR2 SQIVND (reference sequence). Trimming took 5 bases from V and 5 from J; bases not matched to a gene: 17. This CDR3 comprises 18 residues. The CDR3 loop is CASSGPFLAGAHRETQYF. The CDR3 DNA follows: TGTGCCAGTAGTGGGCCATTTCTAGCGGGAGCGCACCGGGAGACCCAGTACTTC.

CDR3 nucleotides: TGTGCCAGCAGCTTCGGCGGGGCTGGAGAGACCCAGTACTTC. Translating gives CASSFGGAGETQYF. The chain has TRBV7-9 and TRBJ2-5, with a weak D call TRBD2 (6 bases). V was clipped by 3 bases and J by 4 bases, with 12 bases between them. From germline, CDR1 is SEHNR and CDR2 FQNEAQ (reference sequence). The CDR3 is 14 residues long. The full variable domain, with the rest looked up from reference TRBV7-9 and TRBJ2-5, is DTGVSQNPRHKITKRGQNVTFRCDPISEHNRLYWYRQTLGQGPEFLTYFQNEAQLEKSRLLSDRFSAERPKGSFSTLEIQRTEQGDSAMYLCASSFGGAGETQYFGPGTRLLVL.

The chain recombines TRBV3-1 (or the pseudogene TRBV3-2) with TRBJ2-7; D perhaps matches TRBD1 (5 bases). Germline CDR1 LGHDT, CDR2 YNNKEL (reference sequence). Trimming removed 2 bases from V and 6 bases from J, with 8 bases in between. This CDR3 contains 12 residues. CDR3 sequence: CASSQSRGEQYF. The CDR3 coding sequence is TGTGCCAGCAGCCAATCTAGGGGCGAGCAGTACTTC.

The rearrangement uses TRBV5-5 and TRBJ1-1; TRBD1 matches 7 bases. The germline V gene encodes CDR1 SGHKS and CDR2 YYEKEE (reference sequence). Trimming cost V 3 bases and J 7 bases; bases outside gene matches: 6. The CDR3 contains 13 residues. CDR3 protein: CASSSLGQVEAFF. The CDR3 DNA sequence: TGTGCCAGCAGCTCACTCGGACAGGTTGAAGCTTTCTTT.

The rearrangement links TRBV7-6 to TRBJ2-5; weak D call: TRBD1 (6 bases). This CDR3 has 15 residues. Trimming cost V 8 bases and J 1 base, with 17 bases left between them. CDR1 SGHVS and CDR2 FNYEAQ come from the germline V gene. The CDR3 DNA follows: TGTGCCAGCGCAACCCAGGGGCGCCTCCAAGAGACCCAGTACTTC. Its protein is CASATQGRLQETQYF.

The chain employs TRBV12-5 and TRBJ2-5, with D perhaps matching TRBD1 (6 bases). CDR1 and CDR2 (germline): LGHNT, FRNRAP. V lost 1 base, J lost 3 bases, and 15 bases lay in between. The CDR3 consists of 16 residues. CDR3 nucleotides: TGTGCTAGTGGTTTGGGGGGACACGGTCGGAAAGAGACCCAGTACTTC. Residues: CASGLGGHGRKETQYF.

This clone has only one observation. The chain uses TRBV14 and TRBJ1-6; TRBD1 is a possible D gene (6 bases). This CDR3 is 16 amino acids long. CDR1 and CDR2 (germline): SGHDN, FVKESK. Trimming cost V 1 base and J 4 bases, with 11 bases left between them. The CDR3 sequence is CASSQAGTTYNSPLHF. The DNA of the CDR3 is TGTGCCAGCAGCCAAGCCGGGACAACATATAATTCACCCCTCCACTTT.

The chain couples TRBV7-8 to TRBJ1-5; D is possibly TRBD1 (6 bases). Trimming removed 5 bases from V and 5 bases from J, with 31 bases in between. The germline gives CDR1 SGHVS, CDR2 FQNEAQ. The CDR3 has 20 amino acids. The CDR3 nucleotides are TGTGCCAGCAGCCCGGGAACAGGGTCGGGGTTAGATCGGCTAGATCAGCCCCAGCATTTT. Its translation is CASSPGTGSGLDRLDQPQHF. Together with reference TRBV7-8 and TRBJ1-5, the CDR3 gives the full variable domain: GAGVSQSPRYKVAKRGQDVALRCDPISGHVSLFWYQQALGQGPEFLTYFQNEAQLDKSGLPSDRFFAERPEGSVSTLKIQRTQQEDSAVYLCASSPGTGSGLDRLDQPQHFGDGTRLSIL.

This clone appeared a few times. The CDR3 bases are TGTGCCAGCAGTGAGGGCCCCCAAAAGCCTGAAGCTTTCTTT. Its translation: CASSEGPQKPEAFF. The V call is TRBV25-1, the J call TRBJ1-1; D unresolved. CDR3 length equals 14 residues. Germline assignment: CDR1 MGHDK and CDR2 SYGVNS. V lost 3 bases to trimming and J lost 6 bases, with 14 bases between them.

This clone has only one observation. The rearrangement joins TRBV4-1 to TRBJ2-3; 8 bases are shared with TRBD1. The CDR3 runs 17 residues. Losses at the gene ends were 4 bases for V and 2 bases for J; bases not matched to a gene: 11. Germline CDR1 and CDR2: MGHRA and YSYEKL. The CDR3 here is CASSLRTGIAHTDTQYF. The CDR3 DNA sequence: TGCGCCAGCAGCCTCCGGACAGGGATCGCCCACACAGATACGCAGTATTTT.

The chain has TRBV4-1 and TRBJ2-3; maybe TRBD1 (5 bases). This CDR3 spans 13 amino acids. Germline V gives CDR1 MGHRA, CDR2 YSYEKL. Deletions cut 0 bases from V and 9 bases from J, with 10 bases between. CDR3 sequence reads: CASSQDPQGTQYF. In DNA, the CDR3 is TGCGCCAGCAGCCAAGATCCCCAGGGCACGCAGTATTTT.

The CDR3 is CSVQLSGWGPTNTGELFF. The CDR3 DNA reads TGCAGCGTACAACTTAGCGGGTGGGGGCCGACGAACACCGGGGAGCTGTTTTTT. The chain is built from TRBV29-1 and TRBJ2-2, with D perhaps TRBD2 (7 bases). Germline V gene data show CDR1 as SQVTM and CDR2 as ANQGSEA. This CDR3 contains 18 residues. Trimming took 6 bases from V and 0 from J, leaving 23 bases between them.

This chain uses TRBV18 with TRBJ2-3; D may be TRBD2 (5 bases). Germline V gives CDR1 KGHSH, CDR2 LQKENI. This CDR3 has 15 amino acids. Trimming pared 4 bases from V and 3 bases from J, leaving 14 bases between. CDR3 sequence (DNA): TGTGCCAGCTCACAAAGCGGTACCATTACAGATACGCAGTATTTT. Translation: CASSQSGTITDTQYF. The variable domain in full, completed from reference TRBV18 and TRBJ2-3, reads NAGVMQNPRHLVRRRGQEARLRCSPMKGHSHVYWYRQLPEEGLKFMVYLQKENIIDESGMPKERFSAEFPKEGPSILRIQQVVRGDSAAYFCASSQSGTITDTQYFGPGTRLTVL.

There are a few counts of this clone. Written as DNA, the CDR3 is TGTGCCAGCAGCTTGACAGGGCGCCACGAGCAGTACTTC. This encodes CASSLTGRHEQYF. The J gene is TRBJ2-7, the V gene TRBV5-4; a weak D match, TRBD1 (6 bases). The CDR3 covers 13 residues. Germline values: CDR1 SGHNT, CDR2 YYREEE (reference sequence). The V gene lost 1 base and the J gene lost 5 bases, with 10 bases spanning the gap. The full variable domain, in which reference TRBV5-4 and TRBJ2-7 provide the parts outside the CDR3, is ETGVTQSPTHLIKTRGQQVTLRCSSQSGHNTVSWYQQALGQGPQFIFQYYREEENGRGNFPPRFSGLQFPNYSSELNVNALELDDSALYLCASSLTGRHEQYFGPGTRLTVT.

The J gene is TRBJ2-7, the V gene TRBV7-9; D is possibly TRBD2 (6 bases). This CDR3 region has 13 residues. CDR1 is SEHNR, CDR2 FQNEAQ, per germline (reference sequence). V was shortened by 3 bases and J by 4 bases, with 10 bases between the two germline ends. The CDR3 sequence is CASSFGGIYEQYF. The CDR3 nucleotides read TGTGCCAGCAGCTTTGGCGGGATATACGAGCAGTACTTC.

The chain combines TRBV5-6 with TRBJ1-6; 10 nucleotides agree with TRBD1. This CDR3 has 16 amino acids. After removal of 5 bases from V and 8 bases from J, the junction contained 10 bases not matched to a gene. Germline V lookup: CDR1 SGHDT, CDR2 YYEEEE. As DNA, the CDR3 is TGTGCCAGCAGTCATCATCGACAGGGGGCGGATTCACCCCTCCACTTT. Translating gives CASSHHRQGADSPLHF.